A selection of T cell receptor beta chains follows, all from one sample in a study of CD8+ T cells in alopecia areata. Generated by immunoSEQ multiplex PCR, the TCRdb table keeps only in-frame clones and is missing some. The table includes roughly 150,000 clones, around 60% detected once. The sequences come from CD4+ T cells sorted from blood, collected at week 0. Every receptor here comes from a human donor with alopecia areata. The CDR3 runs from the conserved cysteine through the conserved F or W. A D gene is named only where the DNA matches it firmly. The size field is filled for only some rows; it gives once, few, many or a size class.

TRBD1 | - | TRBJ2-5 | TRBV11-1 | CASSYTGDRQETQYF | TGTGCCAGCAGCTATACAGGGGATCGTCAGGAGACCCAGTACTTC
TRBD1 | - | TRBJ2-7 | TRBV19 | CASSTLGTGSEQYF | TGTGCCAGTAGTACGCTTGGGACAGGGAGCGAGCAGTACTTC
- | few | TRBJ1-6 | TRBV5-7 | CASSLRQKNSPLHF | TGTGCCAGCAGCTTGAGGCAGAAAAATTCACCCCTCCACTTT
- | - | TRBJ2-2 | TRBV5-6 | CASSGSSTGELFF | TGTGCCAGCAGCGGCAGTAGTACCGGGGAGCTGTTTTTT
TRBD1 | few | TRBJ2-7 | TRBV27 | CASSPETGWSYEQYF | TGTGCCAGCAGTCCCGAGACAGGGTGGTCCTACGAGCAGTACTTC
TRBD2 | - | TRBJ2-3 | TRBV4-2 | CASSQGPAGRGGTDTQYF | TGTGCCAGCAGCCAAGGTCCAGCGGGGCGGGGGGGCACAGATACGCAGTATTTT
- | - | TRBJ1-2 | TRBV5-1 | CASSFNRSLNYGYTF | TGCGCCAGCAGCTTTAACAGGAGCCTTAACTATGGCTACACCTTC
- | - | TRBJ2-3 | TRBV19 | CASRSVHAVADTQYF | TGTGCCAGTAGATCCGTCCATGCGGTGGCAGATACGCAGTATTTT
TRBD2 | - | TRBJ2-1 | TRBV4-3 | CASSQTSGRNEQFF | TGCGCCAGCAGCCAGACTAGCGGGAGGAATGAGCAGTTCTTC
TRBD1 | - | TRBJ2-2 | TRBV30 | CACGQGAYTGELFF | TGTGCCTGCGGGCAGGGGGCTTACACCGGGGAGCTGTTTTTT
- | - | TRBJ1-2 | TRBV30 | CAWTRVEDGYTF | TGTGCCTGGACAAGGGTCGAGGATGGCTACACCTTC
- | - | TRBJ2-7 | TRBV27 | CASSLSISSYEQYF | TGTGCCAGCAGTTTATCCATCTCCTCCTACGAGCAGTACTTC
TRBD1 | few | TRBJ2-6 | TRBV9 | CASSGTGGRGANVLTF | TGTGCCAGCAGCGGGACAGGGGGCAGAGGGGCCAACGTCCTGACTTTC
- | - | TRBJ1-2 | TRBV5-1 | CASSFGYGYTF | TGCGCCAGCAGCTTTGGGTATGGCTACACCTTC
- | - | TRBJ2-6 | TRBV4-1 | CASSQGRSSGANVLTF | TGCGCCAGCAGCCAAGGGAGGTCCTCTGGGGCCAACGTCCTGACTTTC
- | - | TRBJ1-2 | TRBV4-1 | CASSQAWGTRDYGYTF | TGCGCCAGCAGCCAAGCATGGGGCACCAGGGACTATGGCTACACCTTC
- | - | TRBJ2-7 | TRBV2 | CASSEGTATYEQYF | TGTGCCAGCAGTGAAGGGACAGCTACCTACGAGCAGTACTTC
- | - | TRBJ2-5 | TRBV7-9 | CASRNSMETQYF | TGTGCCAGCAGGAACAGTATGGAGACCCAGTACTTC
- | - | TRBJ2-3 | TRBV30 | CAWSVWTDTQYF | TGTGCCTGGAGTGTGTGGACAGATACGCAGTATTTT
- | - | TRBJ2-5 | TRBV7-2 | CASNFKGGRETQYF | TGTGCCAGCAACTTCAAAGGGGGGCGGGAGACCCAGTACTTC
- | - | TRBJ2-7 | TRBV29-1 | CSVGGPMEQYF | TGCAGCGTTGGGGGGCCGATGGAGCAGTACTTC
- | - | TRBJ2-5 | TRBV5-1 | CASSSGPEPQYF | TGCGCCAGCAGCTCGGGACCTGAGCCCCAGTACTTC
TRBD1 | - | TRBJ1-5 | TRBV6-5 | CASSQGDSNQPQHF | TGTGCCAGCAGTCAGGGGGATAGCAATCAGCCCCAGCATTTT
- | few | TRBJ2-3 | TRBV2 | CASCGSGDTQYF | TGTGCCAGCTGTGGGTCCGGGGATACGCAGTATTTT
TRBD1 | - | TRBJ1-1 | TRBV7-2 | CASSSQGEGTEAFF | TGTGCCAGCAGCTCTCAGGGGGAAGGGACTGAAGCTTTCTTT
- | - | TRBJ2-1 | TRBV20-1 | CSARDPDSGIF | TGCAGTGCTAGAGACCCGGACAGTGGGATCTTC
- | few | TRBJ2-7 | TRBV9 | CASSVAAGRSYEQYF | TGTGCCAGCAGCGTAGCGGCAGGGAGGTCCTACGAGCAGTACTTC
TRBD1 | - | TRBJ1-1 | TRBV6-5 | CASSRQGGDTGAFF | TGTGCCAGCAGTCGACAGGGGGGGGATACTGGAGCTTTCTTT
- | few | TRBJ2-2 | TRBV7-9 | CASSLSKGELFF | TGTGCCAGCAGCTTGTCGAAAGGGGAGCTGTTTTTT
- | - | TRBJ1-1 | TRBV30 | CACHGGWGEAFF | TGTGCCTGCCATGGGGGATGGGGGGAAGCTTTCTTT
- | once | TRBJ2-2 | TRBV2 | CASSVYGGSTGELFF | TGTGCCAGCAGTGTGTACGGGGGAAGCACCGGGGAGCTGTTTTTT
- | - | TRBJ2-7 | TRBV7-2 | CASSRGGEKYF | TGTGCCAGCAGCCGTGGAGGGGAGAAGTACTTC
- | - | TRBJ2-1 | TRBV4-1 | CASSQDREKVEQFF | TGCGCCAGCAGCCAAGATCGGGAAAAAGTTGAGCAGTTCTTC
TRBD1 | - | TRBJ2-1 | TRBV29-1 | CSAPRPGTGASNNEQFF | TGCAGCGCCCCAAGACCCGGGACAGGGGCCTCTAACAATGAGCAGTTCTTC
- | - | TRBJ1-1 | TRBV5-1 | CASSLAGVIGAFF | TGCGCCAGCAGCTTGGCCGGGGTGATTGGAGCTTTCTTT
- | once | TRBJ1-6 | TRBV30 | CACNRAPLTSSPLHF | TGTGCCTGCAACAGGGCACCGTTAACATCATCACCCCTCCACTTT
TRBD1 | - | TRBJ2-7 | TRBV18 | CASSPAGGNGYEQYF | TGTGCCAGCTCACCAGCAGGGGGTAATGGCTACGAGCAGTACTTC
TRBD2 | - | TRBJ2-6 | TRBV5-4 | CASSAISSGSSGANVLTF | TGTGCCAGCAGCGCGATTTCTAGCGGAAGCTCTGGGGCCAACGTCCTGACTTTC
- | - | TRBJ2-1 | TRBV10-3 | CAIASGLGNEQFF | TGTGCCATAGCAAGCGGTCTCGGGAATGAGCAGTTCTTC
- | - | TRBJ1-2 | TRBV29-1 | CSVGVIHGYTF | TGCAGCGTTGGCGTAATACATGGCTACACCTTC
TRBD1 | - | TRBJ1-2 | TRBV30 | CAWSAGTVRDYTF | TGTGCCTGGAGTGCGGGGACAGTTAGGGACTACACCTTC
- | - | TRBJ2-3 | TRBV2 | CASSDLADTQYF | TGTGCCAGCAGTGACCTAGCAGATACGCAGTATTTT
- | - | TRBJ2-3 | TRBV7-7 | CASSLGTGDTQYF | TGTGCTAGCAGCTTAGGTACGGGAGATACGCAGTATTTT
- | - | TRBJ2-7 | TRBV5-6 | CASSRDSYEQYF | TGTGCCAGCAGCCGGGATTCCTACGAGCAGTACTTC
- | - | TRBJ2-5 | TRBV10-3 | CAISESKTQYF | TGTGCCATCAGTGAGTCGAAGACCCAGTACTTC
- | - | TRBJ2-3 | TRBV5-6 | CASRRTVHTDTQYF | TGTGCCAGCAGAAGGACAGTACACACAGATACGCAGTATTTT
- | once | TRBJ2-5 | TRBV9 | CASSVGLFQETQYF | TGTGCCAGCAGCGTAGGGCTCTTCCAAGAGACCCAGTACTTC
TRBD1 | - | TRBJ1-2 | TRBV7-2 | CASSPHGGTAMSGYTF | TGTGCCAGCAGCCCCCACGGCGGGACAGCGATGAGTGGCTACACCTTC
TRBD1 | - | TRBJ2-2 | TRBV2 | CASRGQGNTGELFF | TGTGCCAGCAGGGGACAGGGGAACACCGGGGAGCTGTTTTTT
- | - | TRBJ1-2 | TRBV5-1 | CARPIETPPLRNYGYTF | TGCGCCAGACCTATAGAGACACCTCCCTTACGAAACTATGGCTACACCTTC
- | - | TRBJ1-1 | TRBV23-1 | CASTRGGTEAFF | TGCGCCAGCACCAGGGGTGGGACTGAAGCTTTCTTT
- | few | TRBJ1-4 | TRBV2 | CASSRLIATNEKLFF | TGTGCCAGCAGCAGATTGATTGCAACTAATGAAAAACTGTTTTTT